This TCR beta chain was identified in a study of metastatic and nonmetastatic thyroid tumors. There were no patients who had received any treatment before thyroid surgery. TCRdb reassembled clones from the PCR reads with MiXCR. This repertoire shows roughly 81,000 clones, roughly 8.6% found once; its top ten account for roughly 9%. This clone has at least ten counts. The CDR3 is 14 amino acids. Per the germline V gene, CDR1 is SEHNR and CDR2 is FQNEAQ (reference sequence). Trimming removed 4 bases from V and 2 bases from J, with 11 bases in between. The V and J genes are TRBV7-9 and TRBJ2-5; D unclear. Sequencing was performed on blood. The origin of this receptor is a female donor with papillary thyroid cancer or a benign thyroid nodule (not recorded which). Some clones in this sample may be carry-over from other donors' samples. CDR3 residues: CASSSALLQETQYF. In DNA form, the CDR3 reads TGTGCCAGCAGCTCAGCCCTACTTCAAGAGACCCAGTACTTC.